This TCR beta chain came from a study of long-term antiretroviral therapy in people with HIV. Assay version v3.0 of immunoSEQ was used, and it was run at survey level. Generated by immunoSEQ multiplex PCR, the TCRdb table keeps only in-frame clones and is missing some. Altogether some 16,000 clones are present, around 84% being singletons, with the ten largest covering 5.2%. The study, taken as a whole, reports: The range of CDR3 lengths in HIV repertoires proved narrower than that found in controls. ART adherence, viral resistance and therapy changes went undocumented.

Specimens carried about 0.95-11 million cryopreserved PBMC before DNA extraction. The CDR3 has 12 residues. Trimming took 8 bases from V and 2 from J, leaving 9 bases between them. CDR1 is LNHNV, CDR2 YYDKDF, per germline (reference sequence). On this clone itself: Its cognate antigen is unknown.

This receptor was identified in a woman aged 40-49 years with HIV. The chain has TRBV15 and TRBJ2-5; D remains ambiguous. The material sequenced was unsorted PBMCs, taken 0.5 years after starting antiretroviral therapy. In DNA form, the CDR3 reads TGTGCCACCGGTGGGGATCAAGAGACCCAGTACTTC. This gives the protein CATGGDQETQYF.